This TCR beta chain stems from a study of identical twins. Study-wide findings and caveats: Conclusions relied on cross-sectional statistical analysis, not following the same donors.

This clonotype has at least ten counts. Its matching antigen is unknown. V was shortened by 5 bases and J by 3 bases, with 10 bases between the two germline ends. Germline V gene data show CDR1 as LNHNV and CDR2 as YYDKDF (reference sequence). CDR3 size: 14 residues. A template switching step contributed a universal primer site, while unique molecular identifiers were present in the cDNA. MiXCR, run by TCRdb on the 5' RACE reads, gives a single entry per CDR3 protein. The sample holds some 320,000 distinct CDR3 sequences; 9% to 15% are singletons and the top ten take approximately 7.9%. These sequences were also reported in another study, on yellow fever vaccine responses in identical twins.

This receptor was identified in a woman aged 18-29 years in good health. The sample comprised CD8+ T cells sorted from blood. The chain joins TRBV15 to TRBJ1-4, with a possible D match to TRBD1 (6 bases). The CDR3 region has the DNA TGTGCCACCAGCGCACAGGGTTCTAATGAAAAACTGTTTTTT. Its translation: CATSAQGSNEKLFF.